This T cell receptor (beta chain) was identified in a study of cytomegalovirus exposure and HLA in healthy donors. Study-wide results and limits: The study labeled fewer than 200 TCR beta chains cytomegalovirus-associated. Three CMV-associated chains proved CMV antigen-specific in vitro. Cytomegalovirus status was reportedly diagnosed by the classifier with high sensitivity and specificity.

Donors sampled were nominally healthy, though unrecorded immune exposures were likely. In regard to this clone: Its specificity is unknown.

Researchers ran the PCR with 60 Vbeta and 13 Jbeta primers. Assay: immunoSEQ multiplex PCR; the TCRdb copy retains only in-frame clones and omits some. The sample data list roughly 53,000 clones. The specimen was PBMCs. This TCR derives from a young man in good health and CMV-seropositive.

The CDR3 bases are TGTGCCAGCAGGTCCGGGACAGGGGGCTACTATGGCTACACCTTC. It specifies CASRSGTGGYYGYTF. The chain combines TRBV6-5 with TRBJ1-2; 12 bases are shared with TRBD1. This CDR3 is built from 15 residues. After removal of 6 bases from V and 3 bases from J, the junction contained 5 bases not matched to a gene. In germline, CDR1 is MNHEY, CDR2 SVGAGI.